The rows below give T cell receptor beta chains drawn from one sample of a study of blood T cell repertoires in COVID-19. The method was immunoSEQ multiplex PCR; TCRdb's version includes in-frame clones alone and lacks a portion of them. The sample carries about 200,000 clones, under 90% recorded once. What was sequenced was PBMCs or T cells enriched from blood (not recorded which). The origin of the receptors is a woman in her forties or fifties who had been exposed to COVID-19. Each CDR3 is given with its conserved first and last residue. D genes are given only for firm matches. Where a row states a size, it is once, few, many or the class of an expanded clone; other rows omit it.

d_gene | abundance | j_gene | v_gene | CDR3nt | CDR3aa
TRBD1 | - | TRBJ1-1 | TRBV5-1 | TGCGCCAGCAGCTTGGCCGTTGGACAGGGGAACACTGAAGCTTTCTTT | CASSLAVGQGNTEAFF
- | - | TRBJ1-2 | TRBV14 | TGTGCCAGCAGCCAAGACAATCTCTCCGGTGGCTACACCTTC | CASSQDNLSGGYTF
- | - | TRBJ1-1 | TRBV12-3/TRBV12-4 | TGTGCCAGCAGCTTCCGACAGAAAGCTTTCTTT | CASSFRQKAFF
- | few | TRBJ1-6 | TRBV19 | TGTGCCAGTAGTATAGAGGGAGACAATTCACCCCTCCACTTT | CASSIEGDNSPLHF
- | - | TRBJ1-5 | TRBV29-1 | TGCAGCGCTCCACCTCGGGCAGGGCAGGATAGCAATCAGCCCCAGCATTTT | CSAPPRAGQDSNQPQHF
TRBD1 | - | TRBJ2-2 | TRBV3-1/TRBV3-2 | TGTGCCAGCAGCCCTGGGACAGGGTCCGGGGAGCTGTTTTTT | CASSPGTGSGELFF
- | - | TRBJ2-4 | TRBV7-2 | TGTGCCAGCAGCTCAGGGGCGGGAAACATTCAGTACTTC | CASSSGAGNIQYF
- | - | TRBJ1-4 | TRBV19 | TGTGCCAGTAGCATTCCCCTCGACAGGAAGGGGGTCGATGAAAAACTGTTTTTT | CASSIPLDRKGVDEKLFF
- | - | TRBJ1-4 | TRBV5-1 | TGCGCCAGCAGCTTGGGAGGCACTAATGAAAAACTGTTTTTT | CASSLGGTNEKLFF
- | - | TRBJ1-1 | TRBV24-1 | TGTGCCACCAGACCCAGAGGGGGAACTGAAGCTTTCTTT | CATRPRGGTEAFF
TRBD1 | - | TRBJ2-2 | TRBV6-2/TRBV6-3 | TGTGCCAGCAGTTACTCACCGGGACAGGCCACCGGGGAGCTGTTTTTT | CASSYSPGQATGELFF
TRBD1 | - | TRBJ2-1 | TRBV5-4 | TGTGCCAGCAGCTTGGACCCGACAGGGGCAAAGTTCTTC | CASSLDPTGAKFF
TRBD2 | - | TRBJ2-7 | TRBV28 | TGTGCCAGCAGAGGGAGGGGAGGGTCGTCCTACGAGCAGTACTTC | CASRGRGGSSYEQYF
- | - | TRBJ1-1 | TRBV9 | TGTGCCAGCAGCGTAGTGTCAGGACTTAACACTGAAGCTTTCTTT | CASSVVSGLNTEAFF
- | - | TRBJ2-5 | TRBV19 | TGTGCCAGTAGTATAGGGCTCCGAACAGAGACCCAGTACTTC | CASSIGLRTETQYF
- | - | TRBJ2-3 | TRBV14 | TGTGCCAGCAGCCTCTCTCCTGAGAGTACGCAGTATTTT | CASSLSPESTQYF
- | - | TRBJ1-5 | TRBV10-3 | TGTGCCATCAGTGAGTTCCCCCCTAGGGAGGGACGAAATCAGCCCCAGCATTTT | CAISEFPPREGRNQPQHF
TRBD1 | - | TRBJ1-3 | TRBV2 | TGTGCCAGCAGTCAAAGGACAGGGGCAGGAAACACCATATATTTT | CASSQRTGAGNTIYF